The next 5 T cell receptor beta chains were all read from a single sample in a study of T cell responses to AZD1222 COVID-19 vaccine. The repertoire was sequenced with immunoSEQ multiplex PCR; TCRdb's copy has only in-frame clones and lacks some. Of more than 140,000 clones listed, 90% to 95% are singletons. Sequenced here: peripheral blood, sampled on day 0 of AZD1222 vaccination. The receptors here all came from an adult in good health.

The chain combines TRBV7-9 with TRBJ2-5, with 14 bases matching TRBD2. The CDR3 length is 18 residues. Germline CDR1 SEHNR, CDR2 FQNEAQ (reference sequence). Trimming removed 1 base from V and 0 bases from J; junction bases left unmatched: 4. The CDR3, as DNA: TGTGCCAGCAGCTTAGGGACTAGCGGGAGGCAGTACCAAGAGACCCAGTACTTC. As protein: CASSLGTSGRQYQETQYF.

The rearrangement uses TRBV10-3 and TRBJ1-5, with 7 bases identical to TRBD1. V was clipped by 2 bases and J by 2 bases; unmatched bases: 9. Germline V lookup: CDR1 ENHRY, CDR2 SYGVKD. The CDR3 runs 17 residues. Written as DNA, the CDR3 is TGTGCCATCAGTGAGGATCGAGGGGGCAAGGGCAATCAGCCCCAGCATTTT. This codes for CAISEDRGGKGNQPQHF.

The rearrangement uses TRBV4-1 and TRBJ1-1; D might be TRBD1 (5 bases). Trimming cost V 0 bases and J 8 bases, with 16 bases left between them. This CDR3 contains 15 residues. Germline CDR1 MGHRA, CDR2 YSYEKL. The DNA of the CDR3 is TGCGCCAGCAGCCAAGAGATGGGGACCCTGACGGAAGCTTTCTTT. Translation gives CASSQEMGTLTEAFF.

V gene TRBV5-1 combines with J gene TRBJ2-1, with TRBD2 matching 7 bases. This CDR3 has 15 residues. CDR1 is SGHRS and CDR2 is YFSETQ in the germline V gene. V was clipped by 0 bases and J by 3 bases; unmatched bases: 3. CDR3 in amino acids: CASSLVAGLYNEQFF. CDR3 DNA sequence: TGCGCCAGCAGCTTGGTAGCGGGCCTCTACAATGAGCAGTTCTTC.

The CDR3 DNA reads as TGTGCCAGCAGCCAAGGTATGGCGATGAAGGACTATGGCTACACCTTC. Residues: CASSQGMAMKDYGYTF. V and J are TRBV4-2 and TRBJ1-2; the D is unclear. Trimming stripped 1 base from V and 3 bases from J, with 15 bases between. The CDR3 loop spans 16 amino acids. Germline V gives CDR1 LGHNA, CDR2 YNFKEQ.